This T cell receptor beta chain was identified in a study of molecular identifiers for immune sequencing clone quantification. Broader study findings: Sizes of highly expanded clones could be underestimated through identical TCRs sharing a barcode. Beyond 20 RNA copies, clones held over 99% of effector molecules, compared with under 1% in naive cells. Jurkat TCR RNA that was spiked in from one cell was reportedly detectable among 950,000 to 1,000,000 naive cells.

Using its own MiXCR run on the PCR reads, TCRdb lists one record per CDR3 protein. The sample lists over 600,000 distinct CDR3 sequences; nearly 20% were seen once. This clonotype appeared many times. Its cognate antigen is unknown. The V segment lost 6 bases and the J segment 3 bases; nucleotides outside the gene matches: 6. The CDR3 has 14 amino acids. Germline V gene lookup returns CDR1 LGHNT and CDR2 FRNRAP. The sample taken for sequencing was naive CD8+ T cells from blood, with Jurkat cell RNA spiked in. Documented subset: FACS-sorted CD8+CD4-CCR7+CD45RA+ naive T cells. This sequence joins TRBV12-5 and TRBJ2-7, with TRBD1 matching 9 bases. The sequence was collected from a human donor in good health. Some libraries in this study had Jurkat cell RNA spiked in. Written as DNA, the CDR3 is TGTGCTAGTGGCCCGACAGGGGGGTACTACGAGCAGTACTTC. Translating gives CASGPTGGYYEQYF.